Each of the 11 T cell receptor beta chains below was sequenced from the same sample in a study of ipilimumab plus nivolumab after autologous stem cell transplantation. Using immunoSEQ multiplex PCR, the repertoire was profiled, and TCRdb retains in-frame clones only, with some absent. This sample yields 9,000 to 15,000 clones, of which 75% are seen a single time; roughly 11% belongs to the top ten. The source material was PBMCs, sampled in a trial of ipilimumab plus nivolumab as post-transplant consolidation. The receptors come from a male donor with multiple myeloma.

The chain joins TRBV28 to TRBJ2-3; D assignment may be TRBD1 or TRBD2 (6 bases each). The germline CDR1 and CDR2 sequences are MDHEN and SYDVKM. The CDR3 length is 12 residues. Trimming stripped 8 bases from V and 1 base from J, with 7 bases between. In DNA, the CDR3 is TGTGCCAGCGGGGGGCGCACAGATACGCAGTATTTT. As protein: CASGGRTDTQYF.

This sequence joins TRBV5-4 and TRBJ2-5; the D call may be TRBD1 or TRBD2 (5 bases each). V shed 0 bases and J shed 5 bases, with 17 bases lying between them. The CDR3 is 16 residues long. Germline values: CDR1 SGHNT, CDR2 YYREEE (reference sequence). The CDR3 loop is CASSLGYDSGRETQYF. DNA for the CDR3: TGTGCCAGCAGCTTGGGATACGACAGCGGAAGGGAGACCCAGTACTTC.

The chain carries TRBV4-2 and TRBJ1-1; 7 bases match TRBD1. Germline V gene sequence: CDR1 LGHNA, CDR2 YNFKEQ. The length of the CDR3 is 16 residues. The ends lost 0 bases at V and 4 bases at J; junction bases unmatched: 8. The CDR3 DNA reads TGTGCCAGCAGCCAAGACATGACAGGGAGTAGCACTGAAGCTTTCTTT. It encodes CASSQDMTGSSTEAFF.

The chain employs TRBV5-1 and TRBJ2-2, with TRBD1 matching over 9 bases. This CDR3 has 16 residues. The J segment lost 7 bases and the V segment lost 2 bases, leaving 9 bases of the junction unmatched. CDR1 is SGHRS, CDR2 YFSETQ, per germline. The CDR3 DNA sequence: TGCGCCAGCAGCTTTAGCACAGGGGGCGCGAACGGGGAGCTGTTTTTT. Translation: CASSFSTGGANGELFF. Filled out from reference TRBV5-1 and TRBJ2-2, the complete variable domain reads KAGVTQTPRYLIKTRGQQVTLSCSPISGHRSVSWYQQTPGQGLQFLFEYFSETQRNKGNFPGRFSGRQFSNSRSEMNVSTLELGDSALYLCASSFSTGGANGELFFGEGSRLTVL.

V and J are TRBV29-1 and TRBJ1-1; no reliable D call. This CDR3 contains 12 residues. V was pared by 4 bases and J by 4 bases, with 10 bases between. From germline, CDR1 is SQVTM and CDR2 ANQGSEA. The CDR3 DNA reads as TGCAGCGTTGGGAGTAGGCCCACTGAAGCTTTCTTT. Translation gives CSVGSRPTEAFF.

CDR3 DNA: TGTGCCAGCAGCTTAGGGGGAGGGATGTACTCTGGAAACACCATATATTTT. Its protein is CASSLGGGMYSGNTIYF. The chain joins TRBV13 to TRBJ1-3, with unresolved D. This CDR3 is built from 17 residues. From germline, CDR1 is PRHDT and CDR2 FYEKMQ (reference sequence). V was trimmed by 0 bases and J by 0 bases, leaving 12 bases between them.

This chain links TRBV30 with TRBJ1-1; no firm D call. The germline V gene encodes CDR1 GTSNPN and CDR2 SVGIG (reference sequence). Trimming took off 3 bases at V and 4 bases at J, with 6 bases between the two ends. The CDR3 runs to 11 residues. This CDR3 is CAWSGVTEAFF. CDR3 sequence (DNA): TGTGCCTGGAGCGGAGTCACTGAAGCTTTCTTT.

The J gene is TRBJ1-5, the V gene TRBV28; TRBD1 matches at 7 bases. CDR1 MDHEN and CDR2 SYDVKM come from the germline V gene. Germline trimming cut 7 bases from V and 2 bases from J; bases unmatched to any gene: 8. The CDR3 length is 15 residues. CDR3 DNA sequence: TGTGCCAGCAACAGACAGGGTTTGGGCAATCAGCCCCAGCATTTT. The encoded protein is CASNRQGLGNQPQHF.

The rearrangement links TRBV5-1 to TRBJ1-1; D is ambiguous. The CDR3 consists of 15 residues. Germline V gene lookup returns CDR1 SGHRS and CDR2 YFSETQ. Trimming removed 0 bases at V and 1 base at J, with 10 bases between. The CDR3: CASSLVYKPNTEAFF. The CDR3 nucleotides read TGCGCCAGCAGCTTGGTTTACAAGCCGAACACTGAAGCTTTCTTT.

This chain links TRBV6-6 with TRBJ2-3; D possibly corresponds to TRBD2 (6 bases). The CDR3 length is 16 residues. Trimming stripped 0 bases from V and 6 bases from J, with 16 bases between. Germline values: CDR1 MNHNY, CDR2 SVGAGI (reference sequence). The CDR3 DNA reads TGTGCCAGCAGTTACTCCGGGCCACCTGGGAGGGATACGCAGTATTTT. Its translation: CASSYSGPPGRDTQYF.

The chain carries TRBV6-6 and TRBJ2-7, with 7 bases matching TRBD2. V shed 6 bases, J shed 0 bases, and the junction held 8 bases outside the gene matches. Per the germline V gene, CDR1 is MNHNY and CDR2 is SVGAGI (reference sequence). The CDR3 totals 15 residues. CDR3 sequence: CASRSGGGSSYEQYF. The CDR3 coding sequence is TGTGCCAGCAGGTCCGGCGGGGGTAGCTCCTACGAGCAGTACTTC.